This is a list of T cell receptor beta chains from one sample in a study of metastatic and nonmetastatic thyroid tumors. TCRdb re-analyzed the PCR reads using MiXCR. The table shows about 20,000 clones, with approximately 15% occurring only once. Sequencing was performed on tumor tissue. These TCRs come from a female donor with papillary thyroid cancer or a benign thyroid nodule (not recorded which). Some clones in this sample may be carry-over from other donors' samples. Both conserved end residues are part of each CDR3. The order of the fields is clone size, J gene, V gene, D gene, CDR3 protein, CDR3 DNA. The D gene is left open where the match is weak. A clone size is listed for some rows: how often the clone was seen (once, few, many), or a class if it is expanded.

.,TRBJ2-7,TRBV7-3,TRBD2,CASSLEAGERYERYF,TGTGCCAGCAGCTTAGAAGCGGGGGAGCGATACGAGCGTTACTTC
many,TRBJ2-3,TRBV4-2,TRBD2,CASSHLAGTTDTQYF,TGTGCCAGCAGCCATCTAGCGGGTACTACAGATACGCAGTATTTT
many,TRBJ2-7,TRBV16,TRBD1,CASSQSIGQGEYEQYF,TGTGCCAGCAGCCAATCGATCGGGCAGGGGGAGTACGAGCAGTACTTC
many,TRBJ1-6,TRBV12-3/TRBV12-4,TRBD1,CASTPGQGNSPLHF,TGTGCCAGTACCCCGGGACAGGGTAATTCACCCCTCCACTTT
.,TRBJ1-1,TRBV6-1,.,CRTGFRVTEAFF,TGCCGTACAGGTTTTCGAGTCACTGAAGCTTTCTTT
.,TRBJ1-5,TRBV28,TRBD1,CASSCKTGYYSNQPQHF,TGTGCCAGCAGTTGCAAGACAGGGTATTATAGCAATCAGCCCCAGCATTTT
once,TRBJ2-1,TRBV11-2,.,CASSPLSGCSYNEQFF,TGTGCCAGCAGTCCCCTAAGCGGGTGCTCTTACAATGAGCAGTTCTTC
hyperexpanded,TRBJ1-2,TRBV2,TRBD1,CASRAPGQAINYGYTF,TGTGCCAGCAGGGCACCGGGACAGGCGATAAACTATGGCTACACCTTC
few,TRBJ2-7,TRBV19,.,CASSTPSVAEQYF,TGTGCCAGTAGTACCCCCTCAGTCGCCGAGCAGTACTTC
medium-sized,TRBJ1-2,TRBV7-8,.,CASSQVVGERPNYGYTF,TGTGCCAGCAGCCAAGTTGTAGGGGAAAGACCCAACTATGGCTACACCTTC
many,TRBJ1-2,TRBV10-3,.,CAISQDGLGNYGYTF,TGTGCCATCAGCCAAGATGGGCTAGGTAACTATGGCTACACCTTC
many,TRBJ1-1,TRBV6-1,.,CASAPLGGLNTEAFF,TGTGCCAGCGCCCCGCTCGGAGGATTGAACACTGAAGCTTTCTTT
many,TRBJ1-3,TRBV6-1,.,CASSQGKGAIYF,TGTGCCAGCAGCCAAGGAAAAGGAGCCATATATTTT
many,TRBJ1-6,TRBV20-1,.,CSARVAHSPLHF,TGCAGTGCTAGAGTAGCCCATTCACCCCTCCACTTT
many,TRBJ1-3,TRBV2,.,CASSDSTYSGNTIYF,TGCGCCAGCTCCGACAGCACATACTCTGGAAACACCATATATTTT
medium-sized,TRBJ1-2,TRBV5-1,TRBD1,CASSEGQLTNYGYTF,TGCGCCAGCAGCGAGGGACAGCTCACTAACTATGGCTACACCTTC
many,TRBJ2-3,TRBV7-2,.,CASSFLDTQYF,TGTGCCAGCAGCTTTTTGGATACGCAGTATTTT
many,TRBJ2-1,TRBV5-5,TRBD2,CASSFGGTSGREQFF,TGTGCCAGCAGCTTTGGGGGGACTAGCGGGAGGGAGCAGTTCTTC
many,TRBJ1-6,TRBV6-1,TRBD1,CASSWGQSNLPLHF,TGTGCCAGCAGTTGGGGACAGTCTAATTTACCCCTCCACTTT
.,TRBJ1-1,TRBV5-1,.,CASSLDRACTEAFF,TGCGCCAGCAGCTTGGACAGGGCGTGCACTGAAGCTTTCTTT
many,TRBJ1-1,TRBV27,.,CASRVAKPSNTEAFF,TGTGCCAGCAGGGTTGCGAAGCCTTCGAACACTGAAGCTTTCTTT
.,TRBJ2-7,TRBV14,.,CASRQRVGGRVAIEQYF,TGTGCCAGCAGACAACGAGTTGGGGGCAGGGTGGCCATCGAGCAGTACTTC
many,TRBJ1-1,TRBV7-3,TRBD1,CASSLSSGGITEAFF,TGTGCCAGCAGCCTCAGCTCAGGGGGAATCACTGAAGCTTTCTTT